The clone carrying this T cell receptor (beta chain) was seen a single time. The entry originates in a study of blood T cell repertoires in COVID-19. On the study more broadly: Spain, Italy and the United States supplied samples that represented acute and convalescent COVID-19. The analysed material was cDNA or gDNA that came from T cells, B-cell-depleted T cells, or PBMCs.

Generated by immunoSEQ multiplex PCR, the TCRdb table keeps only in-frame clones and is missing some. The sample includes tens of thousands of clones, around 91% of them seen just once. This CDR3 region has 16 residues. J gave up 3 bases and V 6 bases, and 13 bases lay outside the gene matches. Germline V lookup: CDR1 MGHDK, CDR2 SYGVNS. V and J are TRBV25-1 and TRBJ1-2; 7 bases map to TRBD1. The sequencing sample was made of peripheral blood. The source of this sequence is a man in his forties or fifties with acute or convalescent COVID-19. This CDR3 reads CASSPGGTGDYYGYTF. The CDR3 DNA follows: TGTGCCAGCAGCCCCGGCGGTACAGGGGATTACTATGGCTACACCTTC.